This passage covers 22 T cell receptor beta chains from one sample sequenced in a study of blood T cells in healthy people across ages. A second PCR, run for roughly 7 to 11 cycles, used a sample-barcoded 5' primer plus a J-beta primer mix. One entry per CDR3 protein results from TCRdb running MiXCR on the 5' RACE reads. The sample records fewer than 2,000,000 distinct CDR3 sequences, about 31% being singletons. Specimen: blood. These TCRs come from a woman aged 30 to 39 in good health.

The chain recombines TRBV28 with TRBJ2-4; no reliable D call. Trimming stripped 1 base from V and 6 bases from J, with 19 bases between. The CDR3 is 17 residues long. Germline values: CDR1 MDHEN, CDR2 SYDVKM. As DNA, the CDR3 is TGTGCCAGCAGTTTATTCACGACCAAGTCTTTGAGAAACATTCAGTACTTC. This codes for CASSLFTTKSLRNIQYF.

This clonotype has at least ten counts. V gene TRBV12-3 or TRBV12-4 combines with J gene TRBJ2-5; 12 bases are a match to TRBD2. Unmatched junction bases numbered 3, after V lost 2 bases and J lost 5 bases. CDR3 length equals 15 residues. The chain's CDR3 is CASSLSSGGGETQYF. The CDR3 DNA follows: TGTGCCAGCAGTTTATCTAGCGGGGGGGGCGAGACCCAGTACTTC.

This clonotype was found once. The J gene is TRBJ2-3, the V gene TRBV6-2 or TRBV6-3; 10 bases are a match to TRBD1. J lost 6 bases, V lost 8 bases, and 11 bases had no gene match. Per germline, CDR1 MNHEY and CDR2 SVGEGT. The CDR3 spans 15 residues. The CDR3 DNA follows: TGTGCCAGCTCACCGGGACAGGGGACTGGGGATACGCAGTATTTT. Translation gives CASSPGQGTGDTQYF.

CDR3 DNA sequence: TGTGCCACCAGTGCCGCTACGGAGTTATCTGGGGCCAACGTCCTGACTTTC. Translation gives CATSAATELSGANVLTF. V usage is TRBV24-1 and J usage is TRBJ2-6; D is ambiguous. The germline V gene encodes CDR1 KGHDR and CDR2 SFDVKD. This CDR3 has 17 residues. V shed 5 bases and J shed 1 base, with 14 bases lying between them.

This clonotype was observed many times. This chain links TRBV29-1 with TRBJ2-5; D unclear. CDR3 length equals 13 residues. Trimming removed 5 bases at V and 9 bases at J, with 19 bases between. CDR1 SQVTM and CDR2 ANQGSEA come from the germline V gene. In DNA form, the CDR3 reads TGCAGCGTTCCGGGTCAGGACCCAGGTCCCCAGTACTTC. Its translation: CSVPGQDPGPQYF. The variable domain in full, with the rest retrieved from reference TRBV29-1 and TRBJ2-5, is SAVISQKPSRDICQRGTSLTIQCQVDSQVTMMFWYRQQPGQSLTLIATANQGSEATYESGFVIDKFPISRPNLTFSTLTVSNMSPEDSSIYLCSVPGQDPGPQYFGPGTRLLVL.

V gene TRBV9 combines with J gene TRBJ2-3; D gene unclear. This CDR3 comprises 15 residues. The V end lost 1 base, the J end lost 2 bases, and 11 bases lay between the germline ends. Germline CDR1 SGDLS, CDR2 YYNGEE. The CDR3 sequence: CASSVWANPTDTQYF. The CDR3 coding sequence is TGTGCCAGCAGCGTATGGGCAAACCCCACAGATACGCAGTATTTT.

The chain employs TRBV7-9 and TRBJ1-2, with TRBD1 matching 9 bases. Trimming took 4 bases from V and 8 from J; bases not matched to a gene: 11. Looked up from germline, CDR1 is SEHNR and CDR2 is FQNEAQ (reference sequence). The CDR3 has 15 amino acids. As DNA, the CDR3 is TGTGCCAGCAGCTCCAGGGACAGGGTTCGGGAAGGCTACACCTTC. It yields the protein CASSSRDRVREGYTF. The variable domain in full, with the rest retrieved from reference TRBV7-9 and TRBJ1-2, is DTGVSQNPRHKITKRGQNVTFRCDPISEHNRLYWYRQTLGQGPEFLTYFQNEAQLEKSRLLSDRFSAERPKGSFSTLEIQRTEQGDSAMYLCASSSRDRVREGYTFGSGTRLTVV.

CDR3 nucleotide sequence: TGTGCCAGCAGTGAGGGCGTGGGAGGCTACACCTTC. This encodes CASSEGVGGYTF. This chain joins TRBV25-1 and TRBJ1-2, with D uncertain. V lost 3 bases to trimming and J lost 8 bases, with 10 bases between them. Germline V lookup: CDR1 MGHDK, CDR2 SYGVNS. The CDR3 contains 12 residues.

This CDR3 reads CASSVMVGGPYEQYF. The CDR3 DNA reads TGTGCCAGCAGCGTAATGGTGGGAGGGCCCTACGAGCAGTACTTC. The chain employs TRBV9 and TRBJ2-7, with 7 bases identical to TRBD2. V dropped 1 base and J dropped 2; count of bases not matched to a gene: 6. The CDR3 sequence is 15 residues long. CDR1 and CDR2 from the germline V gene are SGDLS and YYNGEE.

The table lists this clonotype with a few counts. The chain joins TRBV29-1 to TRBJ2-7; 10 bases are shared with TRBD2. CDR1 is SQVTM, CDR2 ANQGSEA, per germline. The CDR3 consists of 13 residues. Germline trimming cut 4 bases from V and 2 bases from J; bases unmatched to any gene: 2. The CDR3 sequence: CSVASGGPYEQYF. The CDR3 DNA sequence: TGCAGCGTTGCTAGCGGGGGACCCTACGAGCAGTACTTC.

The J gene is TRBJ2-7, the V gene TRBV20-1; the match to TRBD2 covers 13 bases. Germline V CDR1 and CDR2: DFQATT, SNEGSKA (reference sequence). The CDR3 consists of 18 residues. The J segment lost 0 bases and the V segment lost 1 base, leaving 9 bases of the junction unmatched. The CDR3 loop reads CSARVVTSGGISSYEQYF. The CDR3 coding sequence is TGCAGTGCTAGAGTTGTGACTAGCGGGGGGATAAGCTCCTACGAGCAGTACTTC.

This clonotype was seen a handful of times. This chain uses TRBV27 with TRBJ2-3; 7 nucleotides line up with TRBD2. The CDR3 contains 15 residues. The germline V gene encodes CDR1 MNHEY and CDR2 SMNVEV (reference sequence). The J segment lost 4 bases and the V segment lost 6 bases, leaving 10 bases of the junction unmatched. DNA of the CDR3: TGTGCCAGCAGCCCGCGGTGGGGGGGAGCAGATACGCAGTATTTT. Protein product: CASSPRWGGADTQYF.

This clonotype appeared a few times. The chain uses TRBV6-1 and TRBJ2-7; D remains ambiguous. V was pared by 2 bases and J by 2 bases, with 4 bases between. Germline V gene data show CDR1 as MNHNS and CDR2 as SASEGT. The CDR3 runs 12 residues. The CDR3 region has the DNA TGTGCCAGCAGTGAACAGCCCTACGAGCAGTACTTC. Encoded protein: CASSEQPYEQYF.

This clonotype was observed a handful of times. V gene TRBV5-1 combines with J gene TRBJ2-1; D is perhaps TRBD1 (6 bases). The CDR3 extends over 16 amino acids. CDR1 and CDR2 (germline): SGHRS, YFSETQ. Trimming left V 1 base short and J 4 bases short, with 15 bases between. Here the CDR3 DNA reads TGCGCCAGCAGCTTGTTTGCAGGGGCATTATACAATGAGCAGTTCTTC. Translation gives CASSLFAGALYNEQFF.

Only a few counts were recorded for this clonotype. The gene calls are TRBV7-9 and TRBJ2-1; TRBD2 matches 9 bases. J lost 2 bases, V lost 5 bases, and 7 bases had no gene match. Germline-derived CDR1 and CDR2 are SEHNR and FQNEAQ (reference sequence). The CDR3 has 16 amino acids. CDR3 sequence (DNA): TGTGCCAGCAGCCGAGGTGCGGGAGGGGCCTACAATGAGCAGTTCTTC. This sequence encodes CASSRGAGGAYNEQFF.

The genes are TRBV4-1 and TRBJ2-2; D is possibly TRBD2 (6 bases). CDR3 length: 16 amino acids. V lost 0 bases and J 3 bases, leaving 11 bases between the germline ends. Germline V CDR1 and CDR2: MGHRA, YSYEKL. The CDR3 is CASSQDGRGDTGELFF. The CDR3 region has the DNA TGCGCCAGCAGCCAAGACGGGCGGGGAGACACCGGGGAGCTGTTTTTT.

This clonotype was picked up one time. The chain links TRBV2 to TRBJ2-5; 8 bases match TRBD2. This CDR3 region has 15 residues. Germline lookup yields CDR1 SNHLY and CDR2 FYNNEI. V gave up 9 bases and J gave up 5 bases; unmatched junction bases: 14. In DNA, the CDR3 is TGTGCCAGTCTACGGGAGGGCCTTAGGAAGGAGACCCAGTACTTC. As protein: CASLREGLRKETQYF. Together with reference TRBV2 and TRBJ2-5, the CDR3 gives the full variable domain: EPEVTQTPSHQVTQMGQEVILRCVPISNHLYFYWYRQILGQKVEFLVSFYNNEISEKSEIFDDQFSVERPDGSNFTLKIRSTKLEDSAMYFCASLREGLRKETQYFGPGTRLLVL.

This clonotype was seen more than once but under ten times. This chain connects TRBV11-3 to TRBJ2-1; D is unresolved. The CDR3 runs 15 residues. CDR1 is SGHNT and CDR2 is YENEEA in the germline V gene. Deletions cut 1 base from V and 5 bases from J, with 12 bases between. The CDR3 region has the DNA TGTGCCAGCAGCTTAGGGGATGTACCAAACAATGAGCAGTTCTTC. Encoded protein: CASSLGDVPNNEQFF.

The count of this clonotype is one. The V gene is TRBV5-1, the J gene TRBJ2-5; TRBD1 matches at 7 bases. Looked up from germline, CDR1 is SGHRS and CDR2 is YFSETQ. The CDR3 covers 14 residues. V lost 2 bases, J lost 13 bases, and 14 bases stayed unmatched. The CDR3: CASSFRGIRDERYF. CDR3 bases: TGCGCCAGCAGCTTCAGGGGGATCAGGGACGAGCGGTACTTC.

The V call is TRBV14, the J call TRBJ2-7; 7 bases agree with TRBD1. This CDR3 has 13 residues. V lost 0 bases to trimming and J lost 13 bases; unmatched junction nucleotides: 9. Looked up from germline, CDR1 is SGHDN and CDR2 is FVKESK. This CDR3 is CASSQDPRGQPYF. The CDR3 nucleotides read TGTGCCAGCAGCCAAGATCCGAGGGGGCAGCCCTACTTC.

About this clonotype itself: With a much larger clone just one base away, this may be a read error. V gene TRBV3-1 combines with J gene TRBJ2-1; D might be TRBD2 (6 bases). The CDR3 contains 14 residues. Germline V gene lookup returns CDR1 LGHDT and CDR2 YNNKEL (reference sequence). Trimming took off 1 base at V and 6 bases at J, with 10 bases between the two ends. DNA of the CDR3: TGTGCCAGCAGCCAAGGCGGGACTCGCAATGAGCAGTTCTTC. It is translated as CASSQGGTRNEQFF.

Many counts were recorded for this clonotype. This chain connects TRBV6-2 or TRBV6-3 to TRBJ2-3, with 12 bases identical to TRBD2. Germline V lookup: CDR1 MNHEY, CDR2 SVGEGT. The trim removed 0 bases at V and 5 bases at J, leaving 9 bases unmatched. CDR3 length equals 18 residues. The CDR3 sequence: CASSYSPLTSGSRDTQYF. The CDR3 nucleotides are TGTGCCAGCAGTTACTCGCCCCTGACTAGCGGGAGTCGAGATACGCAGTATTTT.